This T cell receptor (beta chain) originates from a study of vaccination and CD4 T cells after COVID-19 (dated by TCRdb to between 2021 and 2023). Regarding the study in general: Convalescent patients had a positive SARS-CoV-2 result on nasal swab PCR, and of these patients, several had mild disease and one had severe disease. The convalescent cohort included six males and four females, with two Hispanic individuals, seven Caucasians, two Asians and one multiracial person. Each participant got two doses of either the Pfizer-BioNTech BNT162b2 vaccine (n=8) or the Moderna mRNA-1273 vaccine (n=2). Post-COVID blood samples from convalescent patients were collected a median of around 100 days after diagnosis, with a range of roughly 35 to 161 days. Post-vaccine blood samples were collected a median of around 2.5 months after the second vaccine dose, ranging from roughly 12 to 250 days. Overlapping spike peptide pools from SARS-CoV-2 and from the common cold coronaviruses HCoV-NL63, HCoV-OC43 and HCoV-229E were used as culture stimuli. As controls, cultures received a CEFX viral epitope pool (the positive control), an HIV-1 Nef peptide pool (the negative control), or no peptide at all. In 9 to 11 COVID-19 convalescent patients and 4 infection-naive healthy vaccine recipients, researchers compared the spike-specific CD4+ TCR repertoire from before mRNA vaccination with the repertoire from after.

In light of the paper, this sample's treatment or condition label describes: approximately nine-day PBMC culture with coronavirus spike peptide pools or control peptides (ViraFEST assay). The study used the ViraFEST assay, which expanded antigen-specific T cells with peptide pools and then identified expanded clonotypes by TCR sequencing. The convalescent patients' positive SARS-CoV-2 PCR tests fell between March and December 2020, which was before the Alpha, Beta and Delta variants emerged in the United States. Each well held roughly 2 million PBMCs cultured in IMDM containing roughly 5% human AB serum and around 10 IU/ml IL-2, with about 10 ug/ml peptide pools added. On days 3 and 7, half of the culture medium was replaced with fresh IL-2-containing medium. After roughly 9 days of culture, CD4+ T cells were isolated by negative selection with the EasySep CD4+ T cell isolation kit. Ficoll-Paque Plus gradient centrifugation was used to isolate PBMCs from whole blood, and the isolated PBMCs were then either used fresh or cryopreserved at -140C. Triplicate wells were generally used for each culture condition.

Paper-wide results and their limitations: Of the vaccine-specific clones in convalescent patients, 304 of 307, or nearly all, reacted only to SARS-CoV-2 spike and did not cross-react with common cold coronaviruses. Among the post-vaccine SARS-CoV-2-reactive clones in convalescent patients, a median approximately 90% showed up only after vaccination, which suggests vaccine-specific priming. Only a relatively small number of convalescent patients were included in the study, and early timepoints following natural infection were not analyzed. Although the median number of SARS-CoV-2-reactive clonotypes went up from roughly 23 after infection to about 38 after vaccination, the increase was not significant.

The library was produced with PCR. TCR sequencing of DNA from cultured CD4+ T cells used the Oncomine TCR Beta short-read assay at the Johns Hopkins FTIC core. Genomic DNA was extracted from the cultured CD4+ T cells with the QIAamp micro DNA kit. Oncomine TCR Beta libraries made from cultured CD4+ T cells were pooled using unique dual indexes and sequenced on an Illumina iSeq 100. Processing in the source paper ran as follows. Non-productive sequences were removed, and CDR3s not starting with C, not ending with F or W, or shorter than 7 amino acids were discarded. Antigen-specific clonotypes were identified using the MANAFEST web application through comparison of peptide-stimulated wells with reference and other culture wells. An FDR below 0.05, an odds ratio above 5, and a productive frequency above 0.1% in at least two of three replicate wells were required for clones to be considered positive. A clonotype was classed as cross-reactive if the clonotype showed significant expansion both in SARS-CoV-2 spike wells and in at least one common cold coronavirus spike condition. Similarity between CDR3 sequences was evaluated in R version 3.6.1 using Levenshtein distances (stringdist) and unrooted phylogenetic trees (ape). Starting from the raw public reads, TCRdb applied fastp trimming at Q25, assembled clones with MiXCR and retained in-frame beta chains. Rows with one shared CDR3 protein collapse into an entry with the most common genes and DNA. These V and J calls are TCRdb output, not the study's own analysis. This sample comprises thousands of distinct CDR3 sequences, 55% to 75% of them detected only once. The ten largest make up approximately 28% of the sample.

In regard to this clonotype: The target of this receptor is not known. Base-call qualities are not available, and no considerably larger clone is one nucleotide away.

The CDR3, cysteine through phenylalanine, is 16 amino acids long. The DNA shown is the 48-base CDR3, in frame from base 1. Trimming at the junction amounts to 5 bases on V and 7 bases on J, and the germline ends lie 23 bases apart. The sequencing sample was made of CD4+ T cells from blood, cultured in vitro. The chain joins TRBV12-3 or TRBV12-4 to TRBJ1-1; tentative D gene TRBD1, with 5 bases matching. The TCR was taken from a human donor who had recovered from COVID-19. The DNA sequence reads TGTGCCAGCAGTCCCCGAGTGCCTGGGGCGAGAGGTGAAGCTTTCTTT. Its protein reads: CASSPRVPGARGEAFF.